This T cell receptor beta chain was captured by sequencing in a study of cytomegalovirus exposure and HLA in healthy donors. Whole-study findings and limits: Accounts indicate the classifier identified cytomegalovirus status with strong specificity and sensitivity.

Germline CDR1 and CDR2: SGHTA and FQGNSA. The CDR3 consists of 16 residues. V lost 1 base, J lost 2 bases, and 5 bases stayed unmatched. Primers for the PCR totalled 60 Vbeta and 13 Jbeta. Libraries were prepared by immunoSEQ multiplex PCR; TCRdb keeps only in-frame clonotypes and omits some of them. Of roughly 130,000 clones in the sample, more than 60% were seen once. Remarks on this clone: No antigen is known for it.

The sequenced sample was PBMCs. The rearrangement joins TRBV7-2 to TRBJ1-3; 7 bases agree with TRBD1. The sequence was obtained from a woman between 40 and 55 years old in good health and CMV-seropositive. The CDR3 nucleotides are TGTGCCAGCAGCTTAGGACAGGGTTTAGCTGGAAACACCATATATTTT. Its protein is CASSLGQGLAGNTIYF.